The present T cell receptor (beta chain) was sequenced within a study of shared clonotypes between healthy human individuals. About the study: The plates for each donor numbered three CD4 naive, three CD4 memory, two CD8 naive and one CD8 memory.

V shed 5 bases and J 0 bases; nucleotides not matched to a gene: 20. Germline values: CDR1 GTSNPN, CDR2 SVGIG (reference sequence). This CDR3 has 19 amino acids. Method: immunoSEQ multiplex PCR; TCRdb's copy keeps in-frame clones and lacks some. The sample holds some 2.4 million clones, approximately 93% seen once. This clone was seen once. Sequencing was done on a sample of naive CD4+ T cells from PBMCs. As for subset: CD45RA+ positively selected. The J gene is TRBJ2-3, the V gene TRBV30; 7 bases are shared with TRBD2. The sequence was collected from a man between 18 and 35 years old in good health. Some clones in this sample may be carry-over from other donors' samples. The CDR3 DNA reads TGTGCCTGGGAAAGGGGCAGGGTACACGGGAGGACTAGCACAGATACGCAGTATTTT. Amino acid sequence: CAWERGRVHGRTSTDTQYF. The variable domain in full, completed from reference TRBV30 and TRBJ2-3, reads SQTIHQWPATLVQPVGSPLSLECTVEGTSNPNLYWYRQAAGRGLQLLFYSVGIGQISSEVPQNLSASRPQDRQFILSSKKLLLSDSGFYLCAWERGRVHGRTSTDTQYFGPGTRLTVL.